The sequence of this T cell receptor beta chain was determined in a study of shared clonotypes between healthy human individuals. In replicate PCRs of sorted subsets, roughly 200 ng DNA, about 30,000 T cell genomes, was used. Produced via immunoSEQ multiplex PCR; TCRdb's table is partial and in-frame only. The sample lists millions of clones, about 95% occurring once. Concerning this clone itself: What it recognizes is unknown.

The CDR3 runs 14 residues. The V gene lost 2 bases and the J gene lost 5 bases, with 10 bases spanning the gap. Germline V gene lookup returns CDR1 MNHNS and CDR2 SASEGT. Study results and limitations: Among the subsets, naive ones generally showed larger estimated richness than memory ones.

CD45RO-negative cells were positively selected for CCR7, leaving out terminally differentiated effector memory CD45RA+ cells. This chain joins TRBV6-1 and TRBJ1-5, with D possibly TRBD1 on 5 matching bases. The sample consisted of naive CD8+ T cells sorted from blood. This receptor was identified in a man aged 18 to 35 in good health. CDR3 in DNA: TGTGCCAGCAGTGAAAGAGGGGCGGATCAGCCCCAGCATTTT. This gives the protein CASSERGADQPQHF.